A single sample is the source of the 12 T cell receptor beta chains below, sequenced in a study of control samples from healthy donors and cancer patients. TCRdb's table, derived via immunoSEQ multiplex PCR, lists solely in-frame clones and lacks some. The table lists around 94,000 clones, 85% to 95% of them singletons. Sequencing used blood. These receptors came from a woman between 25 and 40 years old in good health.

V usage is TRBV24-1 and J usage is TRBJ1-3, with 7 nucleotides matching TRBD1. CDR1 is KGHDR and CDR2 is SFDVKD in the germline V gene. V dropped 3 bases and J dropped 4; count of bases not matched to a gene: 2. The CDR3 is 14 amino acids. DNA for the CDR3: TGTGCCACCAGTGATCCGACAGGGGGAAACACCATATATTTT. Its protein is CATSDPTGGNTIYF.

The sample holds one count of this clone. The chain combines TRBV28 with TRBJ1-5; 10 bases match TRBD1. The V gene's germline CDR1 is MDHEN and CDR2 SYDVKM. This CDR3 has 15 amino acids. J gave up 4 bases and V 7 bases, and 7 bases lay outside the gene matches. CDR3 sequence reads: CASISGQGGNQPQHF. The CDR3 DNA reads TGTGCCAGCATCTCAGGACAGGGGGGTAATCAGCCCCAGCATTTT.

This clone was recorded only once. The V gene is TRBV19, the J gene TRBJ2-3; 11 bases are a match to TRBD1. With V trimmed by 4 bases and J by 3 bases, 6 bases remained unmatched. Germline V CDR1 and CDR2: LNHDA, SQIVND (reference sequence). The CDR3 runs 16 residues. CDR3: CASSTWGQGVTDTQYF. In DNA form, the CDR3 reads TGTGCCAGTAGTACCTGGGGACAGGGGGTTACAGATACGCAGTATTTT. The full variable domain, its missing parts supplied by reference TRBV19 and TRBJ2-3, is DGGITQSPKYLFRKEGQNVTLSCEQNLNHDAMYWYRQDPGQGLRLIYYSQIVNDFQKGDIAEGYSVSREKKESFPLTVTSAQKNPTAFYLCASSTWGQGVTDTQYFGPGTRLTVL.

The chain employs TRBV19 and TRBJ1-5, with TRBD1 matching over 8 bases. V was clipped by 6 bases and J by 1 base; unmatched bases: 11. The germline V gene has CDR1 LNHDA and CDR2 SQIVND (reference sequence). This CDR3 is built from 17 residues. CDR3 region: CASSRTGSGISNQPQHF. The CDR3 DNA follows: TGTGCCAGTAGCCGGACAGGGAGTGGGATAAGCAATCAGCCCCAGCATTTT.

The genes are TRBV19 and TRBJ1-2, with 10 bases aligning to TRBD1. J was trimmed by 2 bases and V by 6 bases; bases with no gene match: 15. The CDR3 contains 18 residues. The V gene's germline CDR1 is LNHDA and CDR2 SQIVND (reference sequence). The DNA of the CDR3 is TGTGCCAGTAGCATAAAATATCCGGGACAGGGGCCAAACTATGGCTACACCTTC. It specifies CASSIKYPGQGPNYGYTF.

CDR3: CASSRSSNQPQHF. The CDR3 DNA is TGTGCCAGCAGCCGAAGTAGCAATCAGCCCCAGCATTTT. The V gene is TRBV11-2, the J gene TRBJ1-5, with D unclear. Germline V gives CDR1 SGHAT, CDR2 FQNNGV. This CDR3 is 13 amino acids long. The V gene lost 5 bases and the J gene lost 0 bases, with 5 bases spanning the gap.

The V and J genes are TRBV11-2 and TRBJ2-1; 9 bases agree with TRBD2. J lost 2 bases, V lost 5 bases, and 7 bases had no gene match. The CDR3 covers 16 residues. Germline lookup yields CDR1 SGHAT and CDR2 FQNNGV. Written as DNA, the CDR3 is TGTGCCAGCAGCCTATGGACTAGCGAAACCTACAATGAGCAGTTCTTC. Its protein product is CASSLWTSETYNEQFF.

The chain combines TRBV2 with TRBJ1-5, with D possibly matching TRBD1 (6 bases). Per the germline V gene, CDR1 is SNHLY and CDR2 is FYNNEI. CDR3 size: 14 residues. Trimming took 6 bases from V and 4 from J, leaving 13 bases between them. CDR3 loop: CASRPSGQNQPQHF. The CDR3 coding sequence is TGTGCCAGCAGGCCCTCCGGACAGAATCAGCCCCAGCATTTT.

This clone has a single count. V gene TRBV9 combines with J gene TRBJ2-3; 9 nucleotides agree with TRBD1. Germline trimming cut 3 bases from V and 2 bases from J; bases unmatched to any gene: 7. The CDR3 spans 16 residues. Germline V gives CDR1 SGDLS, CDR2 YYNGEE. The CDR3 bases are TGTGCCAGCAGCGCCCCCGGGACAGGGTTCACAGATACGCAGTATTTT. Amino acid sequence: CASSAPGTGFTDTQYF.

J is TRBJ2-5 and V is TRBV5-6; TRBD1 aligns across 9 bases. Germline CDR1 and CDR2: SGHDT and YYEEEE. The length of the CDR3 is 17 residues. V dropped 0 bases and J dropped 5; count of bases not matched to a gene: 11. The DNA for the CDR3 is TGTGCCAGCAGCTTGGCCTCGGGACAGGGCTTACGGGAGACCCAGTACTTC. It translates to CASSLASGQGLRETQYF. The full variable domain, completed using reference TRBV5-6 and TRBJ2-5, is DAGVTQSPTHLIKTRGQQVTLRCSPKSGHDTVSWYQQALGQGPQFIFQYYEEEERQRGNFPDRFSGHQFPNYSSELNVNALLLGDSALYLCASSLASGQGLRETQYFGPGTRLLVL.

This chain links TRBV27 with TRBJ2-7; 7 bases line up with TRBD1. There are 15 residues in the CDR3. Germline CDR1 reads MNHEY; CDR2 reads SMNVEV (reference sequence). V lost 0 bases and J lost 2; bases outside the gene matches: 4. This CDR3 reads CASSLSGTVPYEQYF. The CDR3 nucleotides read TGTGCCAGCAGTTTATCGGGGACAGTACCCTACGAGCAGTACTTC.

The DNA of the CDR3 is TGTGCCAGCGCAGTCGGCGGGGCGGCCCCTTCACCCCTCCACTTT. Translated: CASAVGGAAPSPLHF. This chain links TRBV6-5 with TRBJ1-6, with D possibly being TRBD1 (5 bases). Germline V gene data show CDR1 as MNHEY and CDR2 as SVGAGI. V was shortened by 8 bases and J by 9 bases, with 20 bases between the two germline ends. CDR3 size: 15 residues.